These 26 T cell receptor beta chains came from one sample sequenced in a study of blood T cell repertoires in COVID-19. Assay: immunoSEQ multiplex PCR; the TCRdb copy retains only in-frame clones and omits some. The table lists around 170,000 clones, around four fifths of them singletons. The sample was PBMCs or T cells enriched from blood (not recorded which). The receptors here all came from a woman aged 45 to 65 who had recovered from COVID-19.

The chain links TRBV19 to TRBJ2-2; TRBD1 matches 11 bases. The CDR3 contains 18 residues. Germline CDR1 is LNHDA and CDR2 is SQIVND (reference sequence). Trimming removed 1 base from V and 7 bases from J; junction bases left unmatched: 11. Written as DNA, the CDR3 is TGTGCCAGTAGTATAGGGAAGATGGACAGGGGGCCGAACGGGGAGCTGTTTTTT. As protein: CASSIGKMDRGPNGELFF.

V is TRBV7-2 and J is TRBJ1-2, with TRBD1 matching 8 bases. V was clipped by 0 bases and J by 7 bases; unmatched bases: 7. Germline assignment: CDR1 SGHTA and CDR2 FQGNSA. The length of the CDR3 is 15 residues. The CDR3 protein is CASSLAQGAVAGYTF. For the CDR3, the DNA is TGTGCCAGCAGCTTAGCGCAGGGGGCAGTGGCTGGCTACACCTTC. Complete variable domain (other parts from reference TRBV7-2 and TRBJ1-2): GAGVSQSPSNKVTEKGKDVELRCDPISGHTALYWYRQSLGQGLEFLIYFQGNSAPDKSGLPSDRFSAERTGGSVSTLTIQRTQQEDSAVYLCASSLAQGAVAGYTFGSGTRLTVV.

The chain has TRBV7-9 and TRBJ1-5; TRBD1 matches 7 bases. CDR1 is SEHNR and CDR2 is FQNEAQ in the germline V gene (reference sequence). The length of the CDR3 is 16 residues. With V trimmed by 3 bases and J by 7 bases, 12 bases remained unmatched. The CDR3 bases are TGTGCCAGCAGCTTCGTAGGGCCACAGGGGAGGCAGCCCCAGCATTTT. Translating it yields CASSFVGPQGRQPQHF.

This chain uses TRBV7-9 with TRBJ2-1; 9 nucleotides line up with TRBD1. The J segment lost 8 bases and the V segment lost 8 bases, leaving 7 bases of the junction unmatched. Germline CDR1 is SEHNR and CDR2 is FQNEAQ (reference sequence). The CDR3 covers 13 residues. CDR3 region: CASHRGRRDEQFF. The CDR3 DNA reads as TGTGCCAGCCACAGGGGGCGACGGGATGAGCAGTTCTTC. The full variable domain, with the rest looked up from reference TRBV7-9 and TRBJ2-1, is DTGVSQNPRHKITKRGQNVTFRCDPISEHNRLYWYRQTLGQGPEFLTYFQNEAQLEKSRLLSDRFSAERPKGSFSTLEIQRTEQGDSAMYLCASHRGRRDEQFFGPGTRLTVL.

This rearrangement joins TRBV6-2 or TRBV6-3 to TRBJ2-1, with 13 bases lining up with TRBD2. This CDR3 is built from 16 residues. Per the germline V gene, CDR1 is MNHEY and CDR2 is SVGEGT. The junction had 5 bases not matched to a gene; V was cut back by 0 bases and J by 9 bases. Here the CDR3 DNA reads TGTGCCAGCAGTTACTCGACTAGCGGGGGGCGGGGTGAGCAGTTCTTC. It encodes CASSYSTSGGRGEQFF.

This clone was found once. The chain is built from TRBV28 and TRBJ1-2, with D unclear. The V gene's germline CDR1 is MDHEN and CDR2 SYDVKM. V shed 8 bases and J shed 3 bases, with 16 bases lying between them. The length of the CDR3 is 14 residues. CDR3: CASRRGGTDYGYTF. DNA for the CDR3: TGTGCCAGCCGACGCGGTGGCACTGACTATGGCTACACCTTC.

The chain combines TRBV6-5 with TRBJ2-7, with 8 bases lining up with TRBD1. The CDR3 runs to 15 residues. Germline V gene lookup returns CDR1 MNHEY and CDR2 SVGAGI. Trimming cost V 4 bases and J 2 bases; bases outside gene matches: 7. The CDR3 DNA is TGTGCCAGCAGTTCCTACGGACAGGGAACCTACGAGCAGTACTTC. Translation gives CASSSYGQGTYEQYF.

CDR3 in amino acids: CASSFLAGQYEQYF. The DNA of the CDR3 is TGTGCCAGCAGTTTTTTAGCGGGACAATACGAGCAGTACTTC. The chain is built from TRBV28 and TRBJ2-7; 8 bases are shared with TRBD2. The J segment lost 4 bases and the V segment lost 3 bases, leaving 5 bases of the junction unmatched. This CDR3 contains 14 residues. CDR1 MDHEN and CDR2 SYDVKM come from the germline V gene.

This sequence joins TRBV5-4 and TRBJ2-1; TRBD2 matches at 7 bases. CDR3 size: 14 residues. The V segment lost 4 bases and the J segment 8 bases; nucleotides outside the gene matches: 9. Germline V gene sequence: CDR1 SGHNT, CDR2 YYREEE (reference sequence). Here the CDR3 DNA reads TGTGCCAGCAGCGTCCGGGACTACCAATATGAGCAGTTCTTC. Translating gives CASSVRDYQYEQFF.

V usage is TRBV6-5 and J usage is TRBJ1-2, with D possibly being TRBD1 (5 bases). This CDR3 comprises 15 residues. Trimming stripped 0 bases from V and 1 base from J, with 9 bases between. Germline V gives CDR1 MNHEY, CDR2 SVGAGI. The DNA of the CDR3 is TGTGCCAGCAGTTACTCGAGGCAGGGTAACTATGGCTACACCTTC. This encodes CASSYSRQGNYGYTF.

The chain employs TRBV12-3 or TRBV12-4 and TRBJ2-5; no firm D call. V was cut by 6 bases and J by 5 bases, with 10 bases left in between. The length of the CDR3 is 12 residues. The CDR3 is CASSRFVETQYF. In DNA, the CDR3 is TGTGCCAGCAGCAGATTTGTGGAGACCCAGTACTTC.

The V gene is TRBV7-2, the J gene TRBJ2-1; D is perhaps TRBD1 (5 bases). Between the trimmed V and J ends, which lost 1 base and 7 bases, there was a span of 17 bases. The CDR3 spans 16 residues. Germline loops: CDR1 SGHTA, CDR2 FQGNSA. CDR3 in DNA: TGTGCCAGCAGCTTAGATGCAGGGTTAGTTTGGAATGAGCAGTTCTTC. Its protein is CASSLDAGLVWNEQFF. Using reference TRBV7-2 and TRBJ2-1 for the parts outside the CDR3, the full variable domain is GAGVSQSPSNKVTEKGKDVELRCDPISGHTALYWYRQSLGQGLEFLIYFQGNSAPDKSGLPSDRFSAERTGGSVSTLTIQRTQQEDSAVYLCASSLDAGLVWNEQFFGPGTRLTVL.

DNA for the CDR3: TGTGCCAGCAGTGAAGGAAGTGACCTCTGGGCCCATGAGCAGTTCTTC. Translation gives CASSEGSDLWAHEQFF. The rearrangement links TRBV6-4 to TRBJ2-1; no clear D gene. V lost 3 bases to trimming and J lost 8 bases, with 20 bases between them. This CDR3 has 16 amino acids. Looked up from germline, CDR1 is MRHNA and CDR2 is SNTAGT.

This chain connects TRBV28 to TRBJ1-6, with D unresolved. Germline V CDR1 and CDR2: MDHEN, SYDVKM. The ends were cut back, 2 bases at V and 7 bases at J, with 12 bases in the middle. CDR3 length equals 15 residues. The CDR3 here is CASSLGGGHNSPLHF. The CDR3 coding sequence is TGTGCCAGCAGTTTAGGCGGTGGCCACAATTCACCCCTCCACTTT.

Here the CDR3 reads CASGVTQGNEKLFF. The CDR3 region has the DNA TGTGCCAGTGGAGTTACACAGGGTAATGAAAAACTGTTTTTT. This chain links TRBV19 with TRBJ1-4; TRBD1 might be the D (6 bases). This CDR3 contains 14 residues. Germline CDR1 and CDR2: LNHDA and SQIVND (reference sequence). Trimming took off 8 bases at V and 4 bases at J, with 14 bases between the two ends.

Only one count was recorded for this clone. The CDR3 region has the DNA TGTGCCAGCAGTCCCATACGACTAGCGGGAGCCTCCTACAATGAGCAGTTCTTC. This sequence encodes CASSPIRLAGASYNEQFF. The chain has TRBV28 and TRBJ2-1, with 12 bases lining up with TRBD2. The V gene end was trimmed by 5 bases and the J gene end by 0 bases; junction bases not matched to a gene: 8. The CDR3 is 18 amino acids. Germline V gene sequence: CDR1 MDHEN, CDR2 SYDVKM.

This clone appeared many times. This chain links TRBV19 with TRBJ2-5, with D possibly matching TRBD1 (5 bases). CDR1 is LNHDA, CDR2 SQIVND, per germline (reference sequence). The CDR3 runs to 15 residues. V was shortened by 9 bases and J by 2 bases, with 19 bases between the two germline ends. The CDR3 DNA is TGTGCCAGCAAAGCAGGGAACCTGATTCAAGAGACCCAGTACTTC. Its translation is CASKAGNLIQETQYF.

The rearrangement links TRBV28 to TRBJ2-3; D is possibly TRBD1 (6 bases). CDR1 and CDR2 (germline): MDHEN, SYDVKM. This CDR3 has 16 residues. V was shortened by 2 bases and J by 3 bases, with 15 bases between the two germline ends. The CDR3 coding sequence is TGTGCCAGCAGTTTAAGGGCTGGGGGCGAGACAGATACGCAGTATTTT. This sequence encodes CASSLRAGGETDTQYF.

The chain is built from TRBV6-5 and TRBJ1-1, with 8 bases identical to TRBD1. Looked up from germline, CDR1 is MNHEY and CDR2 is SVGAGI. The CDR3 has 15 residues. The V segment lost 6 bases and the J segment 1 base; nucleotides outside the gene matches: 7. This CDR3 is CASRSPGGQNTEAFF. In nucleotides, the CDR3 is TGTGCCAGCAGGTCTCCAGGGGGCCAGAACACTGAAGCTTTCTTT.

The V call is TRBV7-9, the J call TRBJ1-2, with TRBD1 identical over 9 bases. This CDR3 region has 15 residues. V shed 5 bases and J 2 bases; nucleotides not matched to a gene: 6. The germline CDR1 and CDR2 sequences are SEHNR and FQNEAQ (reference sequence). The CDR3 DNA is TGTGCCAGCAGCAGAGCCGGGACAGGGAACTATGGCTACACCTTC. Protein sequence: CASSRAGTGNYGYTF.

The chain uses TRBV10-3 and TRBJ2-3; perhaps TRBD2 as D (6 bases). Germline assignment: CDR1 ENHRY and CDR2 SYGVKD. The V gene lost 5 bases and the J gene lost 0 bases, with 24 bases spanning the gap. This CDR3 is built from 19 residues. CDR3 coding DNA: TGTGCCATCAGTCGTCTGAGTACCGGGACTCTTTCTAGCACAGATACGCAGTATTTT. Translation: CAISRLSTGTLSSTDTQYF.

The chain combines TRBV6-6 with TRBJ1-5; D possibly corresponds to TRBD1 (5 bases). Trimming stripped 0 bases from V and 8 bases from J, with 11 bases between. This CDR3 spans 14 amino acids. Germline V gives CDR1 MNHNY, CDR2 SVGAGI (reference sequence). CDR3 nucleotides: TGTGCCAGCAGTTACTCAGGGGCGCGAGAGCCCCAGCATTTT. Residues: CASSYSGAREPQHF.

The table lists this clone with a few counts. This chain joins TRBV27 and TRBJ2-7, with 11 bases lining up with TRBD1. CDR1 is MNHEY and CDR2 is SMNVEV in the germline V gene (reference sequence). The CDR3 has 15 amino acids. The V segment lost 5 bases and the J segment 3 bases; nucleotides outside the gene matches: 6. CDR3 sequence (DNA): TGTGCCAGCAGTCCGACCGGGACAGGGGGCTACGAGCAGTACTTC. It translates to CASSPTGTGGYEQYF.

The CDR3: CASSVDPGLEAFF. Here the CDR3 DNA reads TGTGCCAGCAGCGTAGATCCGGGACTTGAAGCTTTCTTT. V usage is TRBV7-3 and J usage is TRBJ1-1; D perhaps matches TRBD1 (5 bases). Trimming removed 5 bases at V and 7 bases at J, with 14 bases between. This CDR3 region has 13 residues. Germline lookup yields CDR1 SGHTA and CDR2 FQGTGA.

The CDR3 bases are TGTGCCAGCACCTTGGGGGGTGGCTTTGAAGCTTTCTTT. Protein sequence: CASTLGGGFEAFF. The chain recombines TRBV12-3 or TRBV12-4 with TRBJ1-1; D might be TRBD1 (5 bases). This CDR3 is 13 amino acids long. The V end was cut by 7 bases, the J end by 7 bases, with 16 bases between.

The chain links TRBV2 to TRBJ1-6; a weak D match, TRBD1 (5 bases). Trimming took off 4 bases at V and 0 bases at J, with 10 bases between the two ends. The CDR3 is made up of 16 amino acids. Germline loops: CDR1 SNHLY, CDR2 FYNNEI. This CDR3 is CASSVQGSSYNSPLHF. In DNA form, the CDR3 reads TGTGCCAGCAGTGTGCAGGGCAGCTCCTATAATTCACCCCTCCACTTT.